These 27 T cell receptor beta chains originate from one sample sequenced in a study of regulatory and conventional T cells in RAG deficiency. Repertoires were generated with immunoSEQ multiplex PCR, while TCRdb's copy carries only in-frame clones and drops some. Of some 30,000 clones in the sample, roughly 90% are singletons; the top ten hold about 13%. This sample also appeared in a second study, on regulatory T cells. That paper notes: Amplification used 52 TRBV primers and 13 TRBJ primers.

The sequencing sample was made of CD8+ T cells sorted from blood. The receptor set was obtained from a human donor in good health.

J is TRBJ2-7 and V is TRBV27; 8 bases line up with TRBD1. The CDR3 is 13 amino acids. The germline V gene has CDR1 MNHEY and CDR2 SMNVEV (reference sequence). V lost 6 bases to trimming and J lost 6 bases; unmatched junction nucleotides: 7. CDR3 residues: CASRDGQGPEQYF. In DNA, the CDR3 is TGTGCCAGCAGAGATGGACAGGGCCCCGAGCAGTACTTC.

The chain combines TRBV29-1 with TRBJ2-3, with 11 bases lining up with TRBD2. With 4 bases clipped from V and 0 bases from J, the junction kept 6 bases outside the gene matches. The CDR3 spans 16 residues. The germline V gene has CDR1 SQVTM and CDR2 ANQGSEA. CDR3 protein: CSVAGGLAVSTDTQYF. CDR3 nucleotide sequence: TGCAGCGTTGCGGGGGGACTAGCGGTGAGCACAGATACGCAGTATTTT.

The gene calls are TRBV27 and TRBJ1-2, with 9 nucleotides matching TRBD1. The length of the CDR3 is 13 residues. With V trimmed by 3 bases and J by 5 bases, 1 base remained unmatched. CDR1 is MNHEY and CDR2 is SMNVEV in the germline V gene (reference sequence). The chain's CDR3 is CASSFGTGYGYTF. CDR3 sequence (DNA): TGTGCCAGCAGTTTTGGGACAGGGTATGGCTACACCTTC.

J is TRBJ2-3 and V is TRBV4-2; the match to TRBD2 covers 12 bases. The CDR3 totals 15 residues. The ends lost 0 bases at V and 6 bases at J; junction bases unmatched: 1. Per the germline V gene, CDR1 is LGHNA and CDR2 is YNFKEQ. The CDR3 DNA follows: TGTGCCAGCAGCCAAGAAACTAGCGGGAGGGATACGCAGTATTTT. It encodes CASSQETSGRDTQYF.

The chain links TRBV19 to TRBJ1-6; the D is unclear. The CDR3 is made up of 16 amino acids. The V and J ends lost 7 bases and 0 bases respectively, with 13 bases between them. Germline V CDR1 and CDR2: LNHDA, SQIVND (reference sequence). In DNA form, the CDR3 reads TGTGCCAGTAACCGAGGAGACATCTCCTATAATTCACCCCTCCACTTT. Protein product: CASNRGDISYNSPLHF. Full variable domain (outside the CDR3, taken from reference TRBV19 and TRBJ1-6): DGGITQSPKYLFRKEGQNVTLSCEQNLNHDAMYWYRQDPGQGLRLIYYSQIVNDFQKGDIAEGYSVSREKKESFPLTVTSAQKNPTAFYLCASNRGDISYNSPLHFGNGTRLTVT.

This chain links TRBV7-9 with TRBJ2-7, with a weak D call TRBD2 (5 bases). The V end was cut by 5 bases, the J end by 0 bases, with 26 bases between. This CDR3 has 19 residues. CDR1 and CDR2 from the germline V gene are SEHNR and FQNEAQ (reference sequence). CDR3: CASSPRSAPRGWSSYEQYF. The CDR3 nucleotides are TGTGCCAGCAGCCCCCGGAGCGCGCCTCGAGGGTGGAGCTCCTACGAGCAGTACTTC.

This clone was seen only a few times. This chain uses TRBV6-5 with TRBJ2-7; D is undetermined. Per the germline V gene, CDR1 is MNHEY and CDR2 is SVGAGI. The length of the CDR3 is 13 residues. V lost 7 bases to trimming and J lost 2 bases, with 12 bases between them. Here the CDR3 reads CASNFARTYEQYF. The CDR3 nucleotides are TGTGCCAGCAATTTTGCTAGAACCTACGAGCAGTACTTC.

The chain has TRBV5-5 and TRBJ1-4; weak D call: TRBD1 (5 bases). The V end was cut by 4 bases, the J end by 3 bases, with 19 bases between. This CDR3 region has 17 residues. CDR1 is SGHKS, CDR2 YYEKEE, per germline (reference sequence). The CDR3 spells CASSMGPNGPPNEKLFF. The CDR3 nucleotides are TGTGCCAGCAGCATGGGACCGAATGGTCCCCCTAATGAAAAACTGTTTTTT.

The rearrangement links TRBV9 to TRBJ2-7; D possibly uses TRBD1 or TRBD2 (5 bases each). Germline CDR1 reads SGDLS; CDR2 reads YYNGEE. Trimming took off 4 bases at V and 4 bases at J, with 18 bases between the two ends. The CDR3 is 15 residues long. CDR3 bases: TGTGCCAGCAGCCCGGGGTGGGGGAGCCTTTACGAGCAGTACTTC. Amino acid sequence: CASSPGWGSLYEQYF.

This chain uses TRBV7-9 with TRBJ2-6, with a weak D call TRBD2 (5 bases). V lost 5 bases and J 3 bases, leaving 20 bases between the germline ends. The germline V gene encodes CDR1 SEHNR and CDR2 FQNEAQ (reference sequence). The CDR3 covers 18 residues. The CDR3 loop reads CASSGPGGAAGGANVLTF. CDR3 DNA sequence: TGTGCCAGCAGCGGGCCCGGTGGTGCGGCGGGTGGGGCCAACGTCCTGACTTTC.

V usage is TRBV27 and J usage is TRBJ2-7; D uncertain. Germline V gene data show CDR1 as MNHEY and CDR2 as SMNVEV (reference sequence). V was cut by 8 bases and J by 3 bases, with 17 bases left in between. This CDR3 is 14 amino acids long. CDR3 in DNA: TGTGCCAGCGCAACCGAGTGGCAACACTACGAGCAGTACTTC. Translating gives CASATEWQHYEQYF.

The V call is TRBV16, the J call TRBJ1-4; D unresolved. Germline assignment: CDR1 KGHSY and CDR2 FQNENV. The CDR3 totals 15 residues. The germline V and J ends were trimmed by 4 bases and 8 bases, with 17 bases remaining between them. The CDR3 DNA is TGTGCCAGCAGCCTCGGGCCGCCGTGGTGGGAAAAACTGTTTTTT. Its translation is CASSLGPPWWEKLFF.

The chain couples TRBV7-3 to TRBJ2-1, with D possibly TRBD2 on 6 matching bases. Between the trimmed V and J ends, which lost 3 bases and 7 bases, there was a span of 10 bases. Germline V gene data show CDR1 as SGHTA and CDR2 as FQGTGA. The CDR3 runs 13 residues. The CDR3, as DNA: TGTGCCAGCAGCTTTCTCGGGGGTAATGAGCAGTTCTTC. Its translation: CASSFLGGNEQFF. The whole variable domain, filled in from reference TRBV7-3 and TRBJ2-1, reads GAGVSQTPSNKVTEKGKYVELRCDPISGHTALYWYRQSLGQGPEFLIYFQGTGAADDSGLPNDRFFAVRPEGSVSTLKIQRTERGDSAVYLCASSFLGGNEQFFGPGTRLTVL.

The rearrangement uses TRBV6-1 and TRBJ1-1; the match to TRBD1 covers 11 bases. The ends lost 6 bases at V and 5 bases at J; junction bases unmatched: 5. This CDR3 region has 14 residues. The germline CDR1 and CDR2 sequences are MNHNS and SASEGT. The CDR3 is CASRAGTGGTEAFF. The CDR3 DNA follows: TGTGCCAGCAGGGCCGGGACAGGGGGTACTGAAGCTTTCTTT.

The chain carries TRBV7-9 and TRBJ1-1; TRBD1 matches 7 bases. V lost 5 bases and J lost 3; bases outside the gene matches: 6. This CDR3 is 14 amino acids long. Per the germline V gene, CDR1 is SEHNR and CDR2 is FQNEAQ (reference sequence). The CDR3 DNA reads as TGTGCCAGCAGCCCAATTACAGGGGACACTGAAGCTTTCTTT. Translation gives CASSPITGDTEAFF.

This clone came up once. The rearrangement uses TRBV5-1 and TRBJ2-6; no clear D. V lost 0 bases and J lost 0, with 4 bases in between. This CDR3 is built from 15 residues. Germline loops: CDR1 SGHRS, CDR2 YFSETQ. CDR3 sequence: CASSLDPSGANVLTF. The CDR3 DNA sequence: TGCGCCAGCAGCTTGGACCCCTCTGGGGCCAACGTCCTGACTTTC.

The rearrangement uses TRBV6-1 and TRBJ1-1, with unresolved D. CDR3 length equals 13 residues. Trimming removed 0 bases from V and 10 bases from J, with 12 bases in between. Germline V gene lookup returns CDR1 MNHNS and CDR2 SASEGT. This chain's CDR3 is CASSEAKEVGAFF. The CDR3, as DNA: TGTGCCAGCAGTGAAGCGAAAGAGGTTGGAGCTTTCTTT.

This chain joins TRBV2 and TRBJ2-3, with D perhaps TRBD2 (5 bases). The V end lost 6 bases, the J end lost 2 bases, and 15 bases lay between the germline ends. This CDR3 is built from 15 residues. CDR1 and CDR2 from the germline V gene are SNHLY and FYNNEI. This CDR3 reads CASRTGILSTDTQYF. CDR3 coding DNA: TGTGCCAGCAGAACCGGGATTCTCTCCACAGATACGCAGTATTTT.

This clone was seen a single time. Other DNA sequences in the same sample also yield this CDR3. This chain joins TRBV11-2 and TRBJ1-2; D ambiguous. This CDR3 region has 11 residues. Germline V gives CDR1 SGHAT, CDR2 FQNNGV. Trimming shortened V by 3 bases and J by 4 bases, and 3 bases separated the two germline ends. CDR3 sequence: CASSLLYGYTF. CDR3 sequence (DNA): TGTGCCAGCAGCTTGCTCTATGGCTACACCTTC.

The chain is built from TRBV5-1 and TRBJ2-2; 11 positions agree with TRBD2. V trimming: 4 bases; J trimming: 6 bases; junction bases outside the gene matches: 8. The CDR3 length is 16 residues. The germline gives CDR1 SGHRS, CDR2 YFSETQ. Here the CDR3 DNA reads TGCGCCAGCAGCCACCGAACTAGCGGGAGCGCCGGGGAGCTGTTTTTT. Amino acid sequence: CASSHRTSGSAGELFF.

The V gene is TRBV7-9, the J gene TRBJ1-1; D is ambiguous. This CDR3 contains 14 residues. V was trimmed by 3 bases and J by 4 bases, leaving 12 bases between them. Germline V gene data show CDR1 as SEHNR and CDR2 as FQNEAQ (reference sequence). CDR3 residues: CASSFGGSSTEAFF. DNA for the CDR3: TGTGCCAGCAGCTTCGGTGGTAGCAGCACTGAAGCTTTCTTT. The whole variable domain, filled in from reference TRBV7-9 and TRBJ1-1, reads DTGVSQNPRHKITKRGQNVTFRCDPISEHNRLYWYRQTLGQGPEFLTYFQNEAQLEKSRLLSDRFSAERPKGSFSTLEIQRTEQGDSAMYLCASSFGGSSTEAFFGQGTRLTVV.

The chain combines TRBV10-3 with TRBJ2-5; no clear D gene. The germline V gene has CDR1 ENHRY and CDR2 SYGVKD. Trimming removed 3 bases at V and 4 bases at J, with 6 bases between. CDR3 size: 12 residues. In DNA form, the CDR3 reads TGTGCCATCAGTGACCATGGAGAGACCCAGTACTTC. It is translated as CAISDHGETQYF.

V and J are TRBV5-6 and TRBJ2-7, with 9 nucleotides matching TRBD2. The CDR3 is made up of 15 amino acids. CDR1 and CDR2 (germline): SGHDT, YYEEEE. V lost 6 bases, J lost 9 bases, and 16 bases stayed unmatched. In DNA, the CDR3 is TGTGCCAGCACCCCTCGGCTAGCGGGAATTCGTGGGCAGTACTTC. Translation gives CASTPRLAGIRGQYF. Full variable domain (missing parts from reference TRBV5-6 and TRBJ2-7): DAGVTQSPTHLIKTRGQQVTLRCSPKSGHDTVSWYQQALGQGPQFIFQYYEEEERQRGNFPDRFSGHQFPNYSSELNVNALLLGDSALYLCASTPRLAGIRGQYFGPGTRLTVT.

The V and J genes are TRBV29-1 and TRBJ1-4, with D possibly being TRBD1 (5 bases). Trimming took 3 bases from V and 7 from J, leaving 9 bases between them. Germline CDR1 SQVTM, CDR2 ANQGSEA. The CDR3 has 12 residues. The DNA of the CDR3 is TGCAGCGTTGAGGGGGTTCGTGAAAAACTGTTTTTT. Residues: CSVEGVREKLFF.

About this clone itself: The junction does not match germline at one end; this may be a read error. The genes are TRBV7-7 and TRBJ2-1; D is perhaps TRBD2 (7 bases). CDR1 and CDR2 from the germline V gene are SSHAT and FNYEAQ (reference sequence). CDR3 length: 13 amino acids. CDR3 amino acids: CASSGRGGDEQFF. The CDR3, as DNA: TGTGCTAGCAGCGGTAGGGGGGGGGATGAGCAGTTCTTC. Drawing the rest from reference TRBV7-7 and TRBJ2-1, the complete variable domain is GAGVSQSPRYKVTKRGQDVTLRCDPISSHATLYWYQQALGQGPEFLTYFNYEAQPDKSGLPSDRFSAERPEGSISTLTIQRTEQRDSAMYRCASSGRGGDEQFFGPGTRLTVL.

In this sample, this clone turned up a few times. For the CDR3, the DNA is TGTGCCAGCTCACACAAGGGAGGTAATTCACCCCTCCACTTT. Protein: CASSHKGGNSPLHF. The gene calls are TRBV18 and TRBJ1-6; D is uncertain. Deletions cut 4 bases from V and 6 bases from J, with 10 bases between. This CDR3 is 14 amino acids long. Germline lookup yields CDR1 KGHSH and CDR2 LQKENI.

The rearrangement uses TRBV5-1 and TRBJ2-2; D may be TRBD1 or TRBD2 (5 bases each). V was clipped by 0 bases and J by 4 bases, with 16 bases between them. CDR3 length equals 17 residues. The germline gives CDR1 SGHRS, CDR2 YFSETQ. CDR3 in DNA: TGCGCCAGCAGCTTGGGGGGCGAGGGGTCAGGCACCGGGGAGCTGTTTTTT. As protein: CASSLGGEGSGTGELFF.